This T cell receptor beta chain was sequenced for a study of T cells in Graves' hyperthyroidism and ophthalmopathy. Whole-study results and caveats: Most expanded thyroid clonotypes above 0.001 recurred in blood. Before onset, ophthalmopathy was predicted by the model a median roughly 6.8 months earlier.

Exclusion followed for patients with uncontrolled infection, other autoimmune disease, pregnancy or lactation. On this clonotype: What it recognizes is unknown.

RNA transcripts gave rise to amplified TCR beta CDR3 regions. HTBI primers were used for first-round RT-PCR of the TCR CDR3. Using its own MiXCR run on the multiplex PCR reads, TCRdb lists one record per CDR3 protein. Of fewer than 650,000 distinct CDR3 sequences in the sample, 40% to 50% were seen once. The TCR sequence derives from an adult woman with Graves' disease, either hyperthyroidism or ophthalmopathy (not recorded which). The sequencing input was peripheral blood or thyroid tissue (not recorded which).

The CDR3 reads CASSRRDRTSYTF. The CDR3 DNA is TGTGCCAGCAGTCGAAGGGACAGGACGAGCTACACCTTC. The genes are TRBV11-2 and TRBJ1-2; 8 bases match TRBD1. This CDR3 has 13 residues. The V segment lost 6 bases and the J segment 9 bases; nucleotides outside the gene matches: 9. Per germline, CDR1 SGHAT and CDR2 FQNNGV.